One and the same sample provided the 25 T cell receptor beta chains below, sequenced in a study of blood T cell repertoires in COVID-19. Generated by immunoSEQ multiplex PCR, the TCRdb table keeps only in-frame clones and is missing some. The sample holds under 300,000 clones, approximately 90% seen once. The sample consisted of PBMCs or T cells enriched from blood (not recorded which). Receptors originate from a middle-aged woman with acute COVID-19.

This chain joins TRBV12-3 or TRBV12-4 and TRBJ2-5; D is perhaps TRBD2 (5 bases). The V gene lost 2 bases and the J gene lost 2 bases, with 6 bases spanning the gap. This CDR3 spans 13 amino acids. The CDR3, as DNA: TGTGCCAGCAGTTTAAGGAGGCAAGAGACCCAGTACTTC. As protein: CASSLRRQETQYF.

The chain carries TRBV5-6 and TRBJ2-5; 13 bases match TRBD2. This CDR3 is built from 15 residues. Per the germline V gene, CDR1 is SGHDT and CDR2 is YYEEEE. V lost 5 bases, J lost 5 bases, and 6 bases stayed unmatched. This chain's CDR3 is CASSLPGLAGETQYF. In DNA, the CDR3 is TGTGCCAGCAGTCTTCCGGGACTAGCGGGGGAGACCCAGTACTTC.

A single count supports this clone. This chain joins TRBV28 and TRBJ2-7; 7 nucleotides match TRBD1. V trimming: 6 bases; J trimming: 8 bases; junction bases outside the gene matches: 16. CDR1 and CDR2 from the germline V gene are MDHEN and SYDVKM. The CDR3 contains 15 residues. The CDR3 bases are TGTGCCAGCAGGGGGACCCCGGGACAGAAGATACAGCAGTACTTC. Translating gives CASRGTPGQKIQQYF.

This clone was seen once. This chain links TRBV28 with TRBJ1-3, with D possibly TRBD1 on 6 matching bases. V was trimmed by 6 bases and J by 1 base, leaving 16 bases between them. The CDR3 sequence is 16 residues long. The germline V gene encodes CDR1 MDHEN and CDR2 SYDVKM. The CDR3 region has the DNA TGTGCCAGCAGCCTGGGGGGGGCGCAGTCTGGAAACACCATATATTTT. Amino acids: CASSLGGAQSGNTIYF.

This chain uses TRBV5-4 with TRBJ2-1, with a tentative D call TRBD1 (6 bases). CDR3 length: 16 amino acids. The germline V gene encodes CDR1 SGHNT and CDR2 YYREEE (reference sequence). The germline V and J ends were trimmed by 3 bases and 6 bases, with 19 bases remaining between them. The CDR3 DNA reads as TGTGCCAGCAGCTCGGACCCGGGACAAAGGGGCAATGAGCAGTTCTTC. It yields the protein CASSSDPGQRGNEQFF.

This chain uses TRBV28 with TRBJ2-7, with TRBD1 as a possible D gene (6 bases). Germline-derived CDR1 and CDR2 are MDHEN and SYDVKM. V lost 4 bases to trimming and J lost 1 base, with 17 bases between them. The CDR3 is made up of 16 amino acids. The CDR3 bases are TGTGCCAGCAGTTCACCCGGGACACAGTATTCCTACGAGCAGTACTTC. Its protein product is CASSSPGTQYSYEQYF.

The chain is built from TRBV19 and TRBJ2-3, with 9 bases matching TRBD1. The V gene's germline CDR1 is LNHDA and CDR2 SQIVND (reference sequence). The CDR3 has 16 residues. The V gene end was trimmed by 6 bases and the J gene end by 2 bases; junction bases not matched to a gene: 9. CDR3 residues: CASRPTGTGNTDTQYF. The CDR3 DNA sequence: TGTGCCAGTAGACCCACCGGGACAGGGAACACAGATACGCAGTATTTT.

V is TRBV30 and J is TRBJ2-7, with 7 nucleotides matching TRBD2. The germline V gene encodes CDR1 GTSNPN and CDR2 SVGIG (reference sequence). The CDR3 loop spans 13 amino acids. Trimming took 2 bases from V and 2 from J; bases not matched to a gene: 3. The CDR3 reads CAWSLAAAYEQYF. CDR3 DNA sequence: TGTGCCTGGAGTCTAGCGGCTGCCTACGAGCAGTACTTC.

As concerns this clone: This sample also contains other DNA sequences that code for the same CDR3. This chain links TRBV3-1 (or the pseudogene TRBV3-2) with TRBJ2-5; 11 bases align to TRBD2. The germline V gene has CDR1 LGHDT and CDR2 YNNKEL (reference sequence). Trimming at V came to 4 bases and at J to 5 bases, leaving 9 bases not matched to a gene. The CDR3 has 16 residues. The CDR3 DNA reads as TGTGCCAGCAGCCCATATCTAGCGGGGGGAGGCGAGACCCAGTACTTC. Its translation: CASSPYLAGGGETQYF.

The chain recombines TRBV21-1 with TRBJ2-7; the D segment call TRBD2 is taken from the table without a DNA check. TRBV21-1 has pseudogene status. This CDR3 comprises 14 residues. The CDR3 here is CASSILGRLYEQYF. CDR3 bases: TGTGCCAGCAGCATACTAGGGCGGTTGTACGAGCAGTACTTC.

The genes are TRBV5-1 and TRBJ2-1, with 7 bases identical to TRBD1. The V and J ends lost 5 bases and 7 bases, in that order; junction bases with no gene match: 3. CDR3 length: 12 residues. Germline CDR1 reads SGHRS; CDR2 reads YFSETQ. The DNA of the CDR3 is TGCGCCAGCAGACCACAGGGGAATGAGCAGTTCTTC. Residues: CASRPQGNEQFF. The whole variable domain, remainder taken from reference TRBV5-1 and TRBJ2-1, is KAGVTQTPRYLIKTRGQQVTLSCSPISGHRSVSWYQQTPGQGLQFLFEYFSETQRNKGNFPGRFSGRQFSNSRSEMNVSTLELGDSALYLCASRPQGNEQFFGPGTRLTVL.

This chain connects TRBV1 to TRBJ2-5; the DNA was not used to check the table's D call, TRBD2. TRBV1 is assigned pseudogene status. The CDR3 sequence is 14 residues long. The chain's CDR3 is CTSSQDHFEETQYF. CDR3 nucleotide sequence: TGCACCAGCAGCCAAGATCATTTTGAGGAGACCCAGTACTTC.

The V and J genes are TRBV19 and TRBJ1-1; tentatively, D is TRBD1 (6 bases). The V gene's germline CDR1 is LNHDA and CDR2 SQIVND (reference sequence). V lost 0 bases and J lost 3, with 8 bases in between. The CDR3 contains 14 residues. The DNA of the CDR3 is TGTGCCAGTAGTATAGAGGGGGCGGACACTGAAGCTTTCTTT. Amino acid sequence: CASSIEGADTEAFF.

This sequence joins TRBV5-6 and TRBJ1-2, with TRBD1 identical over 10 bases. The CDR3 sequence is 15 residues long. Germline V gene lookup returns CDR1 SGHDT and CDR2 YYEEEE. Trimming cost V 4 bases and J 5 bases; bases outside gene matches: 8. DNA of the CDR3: TGTGCCAGCAGCGACGGGACAGGGGTAAATTATGGCTACACCTTC. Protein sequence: CASSDGTGVNYGYTF. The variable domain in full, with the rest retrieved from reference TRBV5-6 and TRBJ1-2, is DAGVTQSPTHLIKTRGQQVTLRCSPKSGHDTVSWYQQALGQGPQFIFQYYEEEERQRGNFPDRFSGHQFPNYSSELNVNALLLGDSALYLCASSDGTGVNYGYTFGSGTRLTVV.

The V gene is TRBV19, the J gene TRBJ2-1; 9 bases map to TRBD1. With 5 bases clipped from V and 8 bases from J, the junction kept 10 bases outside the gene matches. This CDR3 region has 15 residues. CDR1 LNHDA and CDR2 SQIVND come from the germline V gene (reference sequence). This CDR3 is CASSRVVDRGYEQFF. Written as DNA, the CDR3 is TGTGCCAGTAGTCGAGTAGTGGACAGGGGTTATGAGCAGTTCTTC.

The CDR3 is CASSPGQAGTEAFF. Written as DNA, the CDR3 is TGTGCCAGCTCCCCCGGACAGGCCGGAACTGAAGCTTTCTTT. The V and J genes are TRBV18 and TRBJ1-1; 7 bases are a match to TRBD1. The length of the CDR3 is 14 residues. V lost 6 bases to trimming and J lost 5 bases; unmatched junction nucleotides: 9. Germline V gene data show CDR1 as KGHSH and CDR2 as LQKENI.

The DNA for the CDR3 is TGTGCCAGCAGCCAAGTTCGTGCGAAAGGGGAGCTGTTTTTT. This encodes CASSQVRAKGELFF. V is TRBV3-1 (or the pseudogene TRBV3-2) and J is TRBJ2-2; the D is unclear. This CDR3 contains 14 residues. V lost 1 base, J lost 8 bases, and 11 bases lay in between. CDR1 is LGHDT and CDR2 is YNNKEL in the germline V gene (reference sequence).

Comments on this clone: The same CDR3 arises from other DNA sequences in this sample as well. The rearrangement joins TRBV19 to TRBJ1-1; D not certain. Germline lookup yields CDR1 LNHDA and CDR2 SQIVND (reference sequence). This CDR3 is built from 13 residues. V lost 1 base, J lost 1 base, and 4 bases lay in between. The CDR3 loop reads CASSIARNTEAFF. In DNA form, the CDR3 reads TGTGCCAGTAGTATAGCCAGGAACACTGAAGCTTTCTTT.

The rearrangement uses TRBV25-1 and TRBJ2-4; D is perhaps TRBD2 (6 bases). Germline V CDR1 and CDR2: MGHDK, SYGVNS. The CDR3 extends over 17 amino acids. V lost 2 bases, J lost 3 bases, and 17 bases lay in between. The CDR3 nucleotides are TGTGCCAGCAGTGAAAGGGGAGGACTCGGAGGCAAAAACATTCAGTACTTC. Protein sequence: CASSERGGLGGKNIQYF.

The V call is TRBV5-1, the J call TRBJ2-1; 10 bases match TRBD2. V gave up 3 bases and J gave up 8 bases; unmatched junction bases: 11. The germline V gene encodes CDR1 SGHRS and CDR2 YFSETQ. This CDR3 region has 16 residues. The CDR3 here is CASSWGAGGPGDEQFF. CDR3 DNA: TGCGCCAGCAGCTGGGGAGCGGGGGGGCCTGGAGATGAGCAGTTCTTC.

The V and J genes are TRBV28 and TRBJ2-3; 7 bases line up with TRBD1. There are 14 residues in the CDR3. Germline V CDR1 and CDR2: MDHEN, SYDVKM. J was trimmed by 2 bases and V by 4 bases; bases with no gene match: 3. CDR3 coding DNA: TGTGCCAGCAGTTATGACAGGGCCACAGATACGCAGTATTTT. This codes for CASSYDRATDTQYF.

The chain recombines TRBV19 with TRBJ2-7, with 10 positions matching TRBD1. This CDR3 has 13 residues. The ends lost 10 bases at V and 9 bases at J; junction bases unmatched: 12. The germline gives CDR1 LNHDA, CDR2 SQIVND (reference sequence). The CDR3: CATAGTGAGLQYF. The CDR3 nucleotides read TGTGCCACCGCCGGGACAGGGGCCGGTTTGCAGTACTTC.

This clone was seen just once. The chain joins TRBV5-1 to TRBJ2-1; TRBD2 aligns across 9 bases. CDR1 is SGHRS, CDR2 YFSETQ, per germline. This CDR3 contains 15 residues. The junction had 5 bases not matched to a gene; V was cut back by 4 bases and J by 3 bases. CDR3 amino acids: CASSPGTSIYNEQFF. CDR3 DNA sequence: TGCGCCAGCAGCCCCGGGACTAGCATCTACAATGAGCAGTTCTTC. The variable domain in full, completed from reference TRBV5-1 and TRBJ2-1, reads KAGVTQTPRYLIKTRGQQVTLSCSPISGHRSVSWYQQTPGQGLQFLFEYFSETQRNKGNFPGRFSGRQFSNSRSEMNVSTLELGDSALYLCASSPGTSIYNEQFFGPGTRLTVL.

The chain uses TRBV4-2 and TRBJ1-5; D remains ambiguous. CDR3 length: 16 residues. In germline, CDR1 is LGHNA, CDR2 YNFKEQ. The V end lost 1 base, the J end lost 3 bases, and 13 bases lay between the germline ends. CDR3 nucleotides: TGTGCCAGCAGCCAAGCGGGGAGCGGCAACAATCAGCCCCAGCATTTT. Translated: CASSQAGSGNNQPQHF.

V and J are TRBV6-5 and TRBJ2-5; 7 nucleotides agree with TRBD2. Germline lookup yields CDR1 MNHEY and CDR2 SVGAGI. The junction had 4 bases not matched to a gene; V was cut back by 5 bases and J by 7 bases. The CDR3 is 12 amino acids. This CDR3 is CASSPPGGTQYF. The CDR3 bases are TGTGCCAGCAGTCCCCCGGGGGGGACCCAGTACTTC.